The 4 T cell receptor beta chains in this list originate from one sample, sequenced in a study of spatial heterogeneity in lung cancer. MiXCR was run by TCRdb on the 5' RACE reads, yielding one entry per CDR3 protein. The sample includes around 6,700 distinct CDR3 sequences, around 7% of them seen just once. Documented time point: sample taken at primary tumor resection. No cell sorting; template was whole RNA from tumor, lung tissue or PBMC. Sample: PBMCs, taken at surgery. The receptors derive from a male donor with early-stage non-small cell lung cancer.

This clonotype occurred many times. Since the library was made to target alpha chains, this beta chain is a stray read and its abundance is not meaningful. The chain couples TRBV11-1 to TRBJ2-7, with a possible D match to TRBD2 (6 bases). Per the germline V gene, CDR1 is SGHAT and CDR2 is FQDESV (reference sequence). V gave up 3 bases and J gave up 4 bases, with 19 bases separating them. The CDR3 loop spans 16 amino acids. This CDR3 reads CASSFGRGATSYEQYF. The CDR3 DNA is TGTGCCAGCAGCTTCGGGAGAGGGGCCACCAGTTACGAGCAGTACTTC.

This clonotype has at least ten counts. With the library built for alpha chains, this beta chain is off target and its frequency is not meaningful. The chain has TRBV7-9 and TRBJ1-3; D is possibly TRBD1 (6 bases). The CDR3 contains 15 residues. Germline assignment: CDR1 SEHNR and CDR2 FQNEAQ (reference sequence). The ends were cut back, 3 bases at V and 0 bases at J, with 9 bases in the middle. For the CDR3, the DNA is TGTGCCAGCAGCTTGACAGGCTTCTCTGGAAACACCATATATTTT. Amino acids: CASSLTGFSGNTIYF.

This clonotype was seen repeatedly, ten times or more. For a library built for alpha chains, this beta chain is a stray read; little rests on its size. The V call is TRBV20-1, the J call TRBJ1-5; 7 bases align to TRBD1. The CDR3 is made up of 14 amino acids. The V and J ends lost 5 bases and 2 bases, in that order; junction bases with no gene match: 6. Per the germline V gene, CDR1 is DFQATT and CDR2 is SNEGSKA (reference sequence). DNA of the CDR3: TGCAGTGCTTCAACAGGGGAGGGCAATCAGCCCCAGCATTTT. Amino acid sequence: CSASTGEGNQPQHF.

This clonotype was counted many times. The size of this beta chain means little, since it is a stray read in a library made for alpha chains. J is TRBJ2-2 and V is TRBV7-8; 7 positions match TRBD1. Germline assignment: CDR1 SGHVS and CDR2 FQNEAQ. The CDR3 is made up of 17 amino acids. The V and J ends lost 6 bases and 0 bases, in that order; junction bases with no gene match: 10. CDR3 in amino acids: CASSSTVGTANTGELFF. The CDR3 nucleotides read TGTGCCAGCAGTTCTACTGTTGGGACAGCGAACACCGGGGAGCTGTTTTTT.